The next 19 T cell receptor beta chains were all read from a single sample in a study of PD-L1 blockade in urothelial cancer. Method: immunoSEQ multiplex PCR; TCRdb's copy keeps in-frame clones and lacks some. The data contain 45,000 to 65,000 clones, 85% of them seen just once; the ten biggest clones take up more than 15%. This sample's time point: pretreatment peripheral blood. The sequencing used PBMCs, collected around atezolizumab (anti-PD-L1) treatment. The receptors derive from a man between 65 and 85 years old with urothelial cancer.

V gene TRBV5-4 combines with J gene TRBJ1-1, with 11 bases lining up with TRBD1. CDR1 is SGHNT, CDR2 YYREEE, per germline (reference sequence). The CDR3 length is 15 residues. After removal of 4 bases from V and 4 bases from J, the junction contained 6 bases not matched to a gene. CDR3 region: CASSRPGQGGTEAFF. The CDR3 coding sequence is TGTGCCAGCAGCCGACCGGGACAGGGGGGCACTGAAGCTTTCTTT.

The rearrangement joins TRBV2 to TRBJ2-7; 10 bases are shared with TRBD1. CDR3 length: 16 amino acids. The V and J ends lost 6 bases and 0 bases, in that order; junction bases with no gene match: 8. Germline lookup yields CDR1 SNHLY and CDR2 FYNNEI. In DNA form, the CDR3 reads TGTGCCAGCAGGAAGCAATGGGACAGGGGCTCCTACGAGCAGTACTTC. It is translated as CASRKQWDRGSYEQYF.

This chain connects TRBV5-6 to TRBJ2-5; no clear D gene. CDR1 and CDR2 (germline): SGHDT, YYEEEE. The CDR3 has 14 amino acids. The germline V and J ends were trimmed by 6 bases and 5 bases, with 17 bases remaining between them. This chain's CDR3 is CASITSWVGETQYF. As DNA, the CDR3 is TGTGCCAGCATCACTTCGTGGGTCGGGGAGACCCAGTACTTC.

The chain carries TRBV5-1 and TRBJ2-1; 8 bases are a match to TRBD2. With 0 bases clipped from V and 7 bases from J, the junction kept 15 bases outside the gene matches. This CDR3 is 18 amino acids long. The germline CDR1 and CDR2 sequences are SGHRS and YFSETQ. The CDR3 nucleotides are TGCGCCAGCAGCTTGGACCTCAACCGGGAGGGCCGGGGGAATGAGCAGTTCTTC. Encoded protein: CASSLDLNREGRGNEQFF.

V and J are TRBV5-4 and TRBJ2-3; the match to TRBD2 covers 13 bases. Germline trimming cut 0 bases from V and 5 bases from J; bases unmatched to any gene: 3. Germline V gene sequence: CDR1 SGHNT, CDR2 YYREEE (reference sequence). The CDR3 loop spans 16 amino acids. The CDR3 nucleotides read TGTGCCAGCAGCTTGGCGCGGACTAGCGGGAGAGATACGCAGTATTTT. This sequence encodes CASSLARTSGRDTQYF.

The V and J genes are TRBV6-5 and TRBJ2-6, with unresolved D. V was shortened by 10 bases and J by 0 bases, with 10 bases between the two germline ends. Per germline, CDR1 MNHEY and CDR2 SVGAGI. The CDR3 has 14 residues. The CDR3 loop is CATRLASGANVLTF. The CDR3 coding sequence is TGTGCCACGCGACTGGCCTCTGGGGCCAACGTCCTGACTTTC.

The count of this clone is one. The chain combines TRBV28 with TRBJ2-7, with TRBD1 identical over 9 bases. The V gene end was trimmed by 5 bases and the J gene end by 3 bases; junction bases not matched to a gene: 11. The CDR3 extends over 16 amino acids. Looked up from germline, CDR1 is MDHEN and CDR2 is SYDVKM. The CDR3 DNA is TGTGCCAGCAGTCTTTTGGGGGGACAGGGACTCTACGAGCAGTACTTC. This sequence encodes CASSLLGGQGLYEQYF.

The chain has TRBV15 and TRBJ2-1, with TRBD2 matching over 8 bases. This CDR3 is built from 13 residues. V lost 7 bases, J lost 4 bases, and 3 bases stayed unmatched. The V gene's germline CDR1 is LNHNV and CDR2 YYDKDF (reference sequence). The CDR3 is CATTGTRYNEQFF. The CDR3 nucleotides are TGTGCCACCACCGGGACTAGGTACAATGAGCAGTTCTTC.

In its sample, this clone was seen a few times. Here the CDR3 reads CASSRTGSSYNEQFF. As DNA, the CDR3 is TGTGCCAGCAGCCGAACAGGGAGCTCCTACAATGAGCAGTTCTTC. The chain links TRBV9 to TRBJ2-1; D is possibly TRBD1 (6 bases). The ends were cut back, 4 bases at V and 0 bases at J, with 11 bases in the middle. This CDR3 is built from 15 residues. The V gene's germline CDR1 is SGDLS and CDR2 YYNGEE.

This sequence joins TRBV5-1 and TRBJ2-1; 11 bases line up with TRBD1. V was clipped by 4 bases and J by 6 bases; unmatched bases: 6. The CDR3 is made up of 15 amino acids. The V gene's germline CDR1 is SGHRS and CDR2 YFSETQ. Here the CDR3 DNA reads TGCGCCAGCAGCGTCTCCGGGACAGGGGGCAATGAGCAGTTCTTC. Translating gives CASSVSGTGGNEQFF.

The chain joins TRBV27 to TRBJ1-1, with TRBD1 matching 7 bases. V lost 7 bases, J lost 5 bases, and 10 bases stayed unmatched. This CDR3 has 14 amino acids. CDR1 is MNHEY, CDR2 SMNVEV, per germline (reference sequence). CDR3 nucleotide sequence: TGTGCCAGCACCCAGACAGGGATGGGAACTGAAGCTTTCTTT. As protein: CASTQTGMGTEAFF.

The CDR3 DNA reads as TGTGCCAGCAGCTTAGGGACTAGGAGAGAGACCCAGTACTTC. As protein: CASSLGTRRETQYF. The chain recombines TRBV7-9 with TRBJ2-5; 7 nucleotides line up with TRBD2. The CDR3 has 14 amino acids. Germline loops: CDR1 SEHNR, CDR2 FQNEAQ (reference sequence). V lost 1 base, J lost 4 bases, and 3 bases stayed unmatched. Full variable domain (missing parts from reference TRBV7-9 and TRBJ2-5): DTGVSQNPRHKITKRGQNVTFRCDPISEHNRLYWYRQTLGQGPEFLTYFQNEAQLEKSRLLSDRFSAERPKGSFSTLEIQRTEQGDSAMYLCASSLGTRRETQYFGPGTRLLVL.

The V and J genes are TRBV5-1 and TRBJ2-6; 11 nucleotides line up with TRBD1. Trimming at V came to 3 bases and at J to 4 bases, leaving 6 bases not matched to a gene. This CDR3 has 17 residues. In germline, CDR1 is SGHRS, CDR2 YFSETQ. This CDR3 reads CASSWTGGETGANVLTF. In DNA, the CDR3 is TGCGCCAGCAGCTGGACAGGGGGCGAGACCGGGGCCAACGTCCTGACTTTC.

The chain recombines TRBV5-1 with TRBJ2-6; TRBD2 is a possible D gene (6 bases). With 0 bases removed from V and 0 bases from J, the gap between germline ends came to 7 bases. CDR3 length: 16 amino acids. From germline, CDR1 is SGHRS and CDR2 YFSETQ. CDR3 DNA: TGCGCCAGCAGCTTGGCCGGGGGCTCTGGGGCCAACGTCCTGACTTTC. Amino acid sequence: CASSLAGGSGANVLTF.

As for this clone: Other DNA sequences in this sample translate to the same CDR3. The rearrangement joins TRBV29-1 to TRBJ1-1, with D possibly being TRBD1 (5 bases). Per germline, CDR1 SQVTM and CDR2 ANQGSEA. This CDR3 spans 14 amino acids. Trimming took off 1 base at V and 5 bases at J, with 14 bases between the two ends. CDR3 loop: CSVEAHGGRTEAFF. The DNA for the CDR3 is TGCAGCGTTGAAGCTCACGGGGGAAGGACTGAAGCTTTCTTT. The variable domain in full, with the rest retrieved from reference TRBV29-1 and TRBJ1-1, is SAVISQKPSRDICQRGTSLTIQCQVDSQVTMMFWYRQQPGQSLTLIATANQGSEATYESGFVIDKFPISRPNLTFSTLTVSNMSPEDSSIYLCSVEAHGGRTEAFFGQGTRLTVV.

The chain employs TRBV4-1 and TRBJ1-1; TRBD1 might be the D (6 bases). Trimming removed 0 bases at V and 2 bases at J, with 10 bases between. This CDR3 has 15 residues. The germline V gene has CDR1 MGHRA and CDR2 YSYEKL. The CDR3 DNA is TGCGCCAGCAGCCAAGAGGACAGCGGTAACACTGAAGCTTTCTTT. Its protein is CASSQEDSGNTEAFF.

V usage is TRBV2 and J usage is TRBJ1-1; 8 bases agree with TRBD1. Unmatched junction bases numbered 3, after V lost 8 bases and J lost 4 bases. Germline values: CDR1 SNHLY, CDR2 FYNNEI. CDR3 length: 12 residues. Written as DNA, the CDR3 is TGTGCCAGCCACAGGGGGGGCACTGAAGCTTTCTTT. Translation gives CASHRGGTEAFF.

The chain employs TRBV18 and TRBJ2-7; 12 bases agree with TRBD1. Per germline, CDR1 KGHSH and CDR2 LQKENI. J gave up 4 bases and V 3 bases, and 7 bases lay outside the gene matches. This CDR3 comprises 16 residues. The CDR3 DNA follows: TGTGCCAGCTCACCGGCCGGGACAGGGGGCGCGTACGAGCAGTACTTC. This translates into CASSPAGTGGAYEQYF.

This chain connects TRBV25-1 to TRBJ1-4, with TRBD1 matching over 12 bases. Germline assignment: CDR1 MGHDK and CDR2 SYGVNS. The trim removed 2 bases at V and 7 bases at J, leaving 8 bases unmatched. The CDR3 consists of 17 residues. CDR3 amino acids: CASSEARDRGLSEKLFF. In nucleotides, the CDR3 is TGTGCCAGCAGTGAAGCTAGGGACAGGGGGCTGAGTGAAAAACTGTTTTTT. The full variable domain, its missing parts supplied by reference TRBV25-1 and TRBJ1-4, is EADIYQTPRYLVIGTGKKITLECSQTMGHDKMYWYQQDPGMELHLIHYSYGVNSTEKGDLSSESTVSRIRTEHFPLTLESARPSHTSQYLCASSEARDRGLSEKLFFGSGTQLSVL.